This T cell receptor (beta chain) appears in the sequencing data of a study of T-cell memory formation after mild COVID-19. Notes on the study in general: Among clones contracting day 15 to 85, CD4/CD8 was balanced, whereas later expanders leaned CD4+.

Regarding this clonotype: Its cognate antigen is unknown.

Employing constant-segment primers, 5'RACE generated TCR alpha and TCR beta cDNA libraries bearing sample barcodes and UMIs. Each CDR3 protein gets one entry after TCRdb re-called the 5' RACE reads with MiXCR. The table records hundreds of thousands of distinct CDR3 sequences, just over 20% of them present only once. Sequenced: PBMCs or a T cell subset sorted from them (not recorded which). The receptor was isolated from an adult woman who had mild COVID-19 (a few samples of this study predate the infection). Cell type and time point are not known.

This chain's CDR3 is CASSPTAGSGETQYF. Written as DNA, the CDR3 is TGTGCCAGCAGCCCGACCGCAGGGTCCGGGGAGACCCAGTACTTC. J is TRBJ2-5 and V is TRBV7-2; possibly TRBD1 for D (5 bases). Germline V gives CDR1 SGHTA, CDR2 FQGNSA. V was trimmed by 5 bases and J by 5 bases, leaving 18 bases between them. CDR3 length: 15 residues.